This TCR beta chain was profiled in a study of cytomegalovirus exposure and HLA in healthy donors. The CDR3 sequence is 16 residues long. Germline CDR1 is MNHEY and CDR2 is SVGAGI. J gave up 3 bases and V 4 bases, and 6 bases lay outside the gene matches. Separate from the roughly 730-subject first cohort, the roughly 120-subject validation cohort was the one that the donors belonged to. Only a few counts were recorded for this clone. The table came from immunoSEQ multiplex PCR; TCRdb's copy has only in-frame clones and leaves some out. Of 97,000 or so clones in the sample, roughly nine tenths were seen once.

The clonotype was recovered from a woman in her twenties or thirties in good health and CMV-seronegative. The specimen was PBMCs. The chain carries TRBV6-5 and TRBJ1-6; the match to TRBD1 covers 7 bases. CDR3 region: CASSSTGTIYNSPLHF. CDR3 coding DNA: TGTGCCAGCAGTTCGACAGGGACCATCTATAATTCACCCCTCCACTTT.